This is a list of T cell receptor beta chains from one sample in a study of PD-1 blockade in classical Hodgkin lymphoma. Sequencing used immunoSEQ multiplex PCR; TCRdb keeps in-frame clones, though not all of them. The data hold 50,000 to 75,000 clones, with 88% observed a single time. This sample comprised peripheral blood mononuclear cells (PBMCs), obtained before the second cycle of nivolumab. The origin of the receptors is a human donor with classical Hodgkin lymphoma. Each CDR3 is given with its conserved first and last residue. Fields, in order: V gene, clone size, J gene, D gene, CDR3 DNA, CDR3 protein. A D gene is named only where the DNA matches it firmly. The listing skips clone size in some rows; elsewhere it reads once, few, many or a size class.

v_gene: TRBV5-1
abundance: -
j_gene: TRBJ1-4
d_gene: -
CDR3nt: TGCGCCAGCAGCTTAGGTAGGGGGAATGAAAAACTGTTTTTT
CDR3aa: CASSLGRGNEKLFF

v_gene: TRBV5-1
abundance: -
j_gene: TRBJ2-7
d_gene: TRBD1
CDR3nt: TGCGCCAGCAGCTCTGGGACAGATAGTTCCTACGAGCAGTACTTC
CDR3aa: CASSSGTDSSYEQYF

v_gene: TRBV5-1
abundance: -
j_gene: TRBJ1-1
d_gene: TRBD1
CDR3nt: TGCGCCAGCAGCACTGGACAGGGGGTCACTGAAGCTTTCTTT
CDR3aa: CASSTGQGVTEAFF

v_gene: TRBV23-1
abundance: -
j_gene: TRBJ1-6
d_gene: -
CDR3nt: TGCGCCAGCAGCCCGTGGGTGAATTCACCCCTCCACTTT
CDR3aa: CASSPWVNSPLHF

v_gene: TRBV11-2
abundance: -
j_gene: TRBJ2-2
d_gene: -
CDR3nt: TGTGCCAGCAGCTTACCGGCCGGGGAGCTGTTTTTT
CDR3aa: CASSLPAGELFF

v_gene: TRBV5-1
abundance: -
j_gene: TRBJ2-3
d_gene: TRBD2
CDR3nt: TGCGCCAGCAGCTTGGCGGGTAGCGGGGGGGACAGCACAGATACGCAGTATTTT
CDR3aa: CASSLAGSGGDSTDTQYF

v_gene: TRBV5-4
abundance: -
j_gene: TRBJ2-5
d_gene: -
CDR3nt: TGTGCCAGCAGCTTGGTTGAACAAGAGACCCAGTACTTC
CDR3aa: CASSLVEQETQYF

v_gene: TRBV19
abundance: -
j_gene: TRBJ2-3
d_gene: TRBD2
CDR3nt: TGTGCCAGTAGTTGGACTAGCGGGGGCACAGATACGCAGTATTTT
CDR3aa: CASSWTSGGTDTQYF

v_gene: TRBV5-5
abundance: once
j_gene: TRBJ2-3
d_gene: -
CDR3nt: TGTGCCAGCAGCACTAGCACAGATACGCAGTATTTT
CDR3aa: CASSTSTDTQYF

v_gene: TRBV5-8
abundance: -
j_gene: TRBJ1-2
d_gene: -
CDR3nt: TGTGCCAGCAGCCTCCGGGAGGACTATGGCTACACCTTC
CDR3aa: CASSLREDYGYTF

v_gene: TRBV6-1
abundance: -
j_gene: TRBJ1-1
d_gene: TRBD1
CDR3nt: TGTGCCAGCGGCCTGACAGGGGGAAACACTGAAGCTTTCTTT
CDR3aa: CASGLTGGNTEAFF

v_gene: TRBV27
abundance: -
j_gene: TRBJ2-7
d_gene: TRBD1
CDR3nt: TGTGCCAGCAGTTTCCTATCCCAACAGGGGCCCAACGAGCAGTACTTC
CDR3aa: CASSFLSQQGPNEQYF

v_gene: TRBV5-1
abundance: -
j_gene: TRBJ1-2
d_gene: -
CDR3nt: TGCGCCAGCAGCTCCCCAGGGTGGCCTGGCTACACCTTC
CDR3aa: CASSSPGWPGYTF

v_gene: TRBV5-1
abundance: -
j_gene: TRBJ1-4
d_gene: -
CDR3nt: TGCGCCAGCAGCTTGGCCTTTAGTGAGGAAAAACTGTTTTTT
CDR3aa: CASSLAFSEEKLFF

v_gene: TRBV11-2
abundance: -
j_gene: TRBJ1-5
d_gene: -
CDR3nt: TGTGCCAGCAGCTTAGTTTCAGGGAGTGGCAATCAGCCCCAGCATTTT
CDR3aa: CASSLVSGSGNQPQHF

v_gene: TRBV7-8
abundance: -
j_gene: TRBJ2-1
d_gene: -
CDR3nt: TGTGCCAGCAGCTTAGCTCAGCGACAAAACAATGAGCAGTTCTTC
CDR3aa: CASSLAQRQNNEQFF

v_gene: TRBV5-1
abundance: -
j_gene: TRBJ2-7
d_gene: -
CDR3nt: TGCGCCAGCACCCGGGATGTCGGTACCTACGAGCAGTACTTC
CDR3aa: CASTRDVGTYEQYF

v_gene: TRBV6-1
abundance: few
j_gene: TRBJ1-2
d_gene: -
CDR3nt: TGTGCCAGCAGTCGTCGAGGGGCTAACTATGGCTACACCTTC
CDR3aa: CASSRRGANYGYTF

v_gene: TRBV5-1
abundance: -
j_gene: TRBJ1-1
d_gene: -
CDR3nt: TGCGCCAGCAGCTTGACCCCGGGACACAACACTGAAGCTTTCTTT
CDR3aa: CASSLTPGHNTEAFF

v_gene: TRBV28
abundance: -
j_gene: TRBJ1-2
d_gene: -
CDR3nt: TGTGCCAGCAGTTTTAGAGGGTCCGGGGGCTACACCTTC
CDR3aa: CASSFRGSGGYTF

v_gene: TRBV6-5
abundance: -
j_gene: TRBJ2-5
d_gene: -
CDR3nt: TGTGCCAGCACCAACAGAGGGCAGGGAGAGACCCAGTACTTC
CDR3aa: CASTNRGQGETQYF

v_gene: TRBV7-6
abundance: -
j_gene: TRBJ1-4
d_gene: -
CDR3nt: TGTGCCAGCAGCTGGGGGGGGGCTGCAACTAATGAAAAACTGTTTTTT
CDR3aa: CASSWGGAATNEKLFF

v_gene: TRBV5-1
abundance: -
j_gene: TRBJ1-2
d_gene: TRBD1
CDR3nt: TGCGCCAGCAGCCCTACCGGACAGGGTAGCTATGGCTACACCTTC
CDR3aa: CASSPTGQGSYGYTF

v_gene: TRBV14
abundance: once
j_gene: TRBJ1-1
d_gene: -
CDR3nt: TGTGCCAGCAGTAACACTAACACTGAAGCTTTCTTT
CDR3aa: CASSNTNTEAFF

v_gene: TRBV7-9
abundance: -
j_gene: TRBJ2-2
d_gene: -
CDR3nt: TGTGCCAGCAGCCCTTCAGGGGGGGTGCACACCGGGGAGCTGTTTTTT
CDR3aa: CASSPSGGVHTGELFF

v_gene: TRBV5-1
abundance: -
j_gene: TRBJ2-1
d_gene: TRBD2
CDR3nt: TGCGCCAGCAGCGTGGCGGGGGGAACCTACAATGAGCAGTTCTTC
CDR3aa: CASSVAGGTYNEQFF

v_gene: TRBV7-8
abundance: -
j_gene: TRBJ1-5
d_gene: -
CDR3nt: TGTGCCAGCAGCGTCGTGGCGGGGCCCCAGCATTTT
CDR3aa: CASSVVAGPQHF

v_gene: TRBV14
abundance: -
j_gene: TRBJ2-2
d_gene: -
CDR3nt: TGTGCCAGCAGCCAAGACATCTTCTCGGTTCGGGAGCTGTTTTTT
CDR3aa: CASSQDIFSVRELFF

v_gene: TRBV10-2
abundance: few
j_gene: TRBJ2-7
d_gene: -
CDR3nt: TGCGCCAGCAGTGAGAACTTCGGGGGCCCCTCGTCCCACGAGCAGTACTTC
CDR3aa: CASSENFGGPSSHEQYF

v_gene: TRBV5-6
abundance: -
j_gene: TRBJ1-1
d_gene: -
CDR3nt: TGTGCCAGCAGCTTCCCGCGGGACACTGAAGCTTTCTTT
CDR3aa: CASSFPRDTEAFF